This T cell receptor beta chain was identified in a study of blood T cell repertoires in COVID-19. Deletions cut 0 bases from V and 6 bases from J, with 8 bases between. The CDR3 has 13 amino acids. Germline V gives CDR1 MNHEY, CDR2 SVGAGI. TCRdb's table, derived via immunoSEQ multiplex PCR, lists solely in-frame clones and lacks some. The sample records 55,000 to 80,000 clones, about 91% being singletons. The chain uses TRBV6-5 and TRBJ1-2; D gene ambiguous. The receptor's source is an older man with acute or convalescent COVID-19. The sample was peripheral blood. CDR3 nucleotides: TGTGCCAGCAGTTACTCGAGGGTGGATGGCTACACCTTC. This codes for CASSYSRVDGYTF.